This paragraph reports one TCR beta chain. Its antigen is not known. The ends were cut back, 7 bases at V and 0 bases at J, with 19 bases in the middle. The CDR3 has 17 amino acids. Germline V gives CDR1 SGHTA, CDR2 FQGNSA. The data originate from a study of T-cell reconstitution after alpha-beta-depleted transplantation in children. Study results and limitations: Hyperexpanded clones declined; after one year, newly produced T cells mostly supplied diversity. Where alpha-beta T cells came from about two months after transplant was reportedly several hundred expanded graft clones.

Unique molecular identifiers were incorporated into the prepared TCRbeta library. TCRdb reprocessed the PCR reads via MiXCR and lists one record per CDR3 protein. The sample carries about 420,000 distinct CDR3 sequences, about 17% recorded once. The chain recombines TRBV7-2 with TRBJ2-4; unclear D gene. This sequence was found in a boy less than two years old who had a stem cell transplant for Wiskott-Aldrich syndrome, so the T cells may come from the graft donor. The source was PBMCs, mostly from graft donor cells, collected 360 days after TCRalphabeta/CD19-depleted stem cell transplant. The CDR3: CASIEGGVSLAKNIQYF. In DNA, the CDR3 is TGTGCCAGCATCGAAGGTGGGGTGTCCTTAGCCAAAAACATTCAGTACTTC.